This entry lists 15 T cell receptor beta chains sequenced from one sample in a study of T cell repertoires in cytomegalovirus infection. Via MiXCR, TCRdb re-called the reads, giving one row per CDR3 protein. This sample has some 180,000 distinct CDR3 sequences; approximately 18% occur once, and the top ten carry less than 25%. The sequenced sample consisted of CD8+ T cells from PBMCs. The origin of the receptors is a human donor in good health (CMV status not recorded). Some clones in this sample may be carry-over from other donors' samples.

Only a few counts were recorded for this clonotype. This chain uses TRBV6-2 or TRBV6-3 with TRBJ2-2; 8 bases agree with TRBD1. Germline V CDR1 and CDR2: MNHEY, SVGEGT. V was pared by 6 bases and J by 7 bases, with 10 bases of the junction left unmatched. This CDR3 has 15 amino acids. The CDR3 bases are TGTGCCAGCAGGTCTAGGACAGGGAGTGACGGGGAGCTGTTTTTT. Its translation is CASRSRTGSDGELFF.

The V and J genes are TRBV6-4 and TRBJ2-3; 8 bases agree with TRBD2. The CDR3 consists of 17 residues. Trimming took 6 bases from V and 4 from J; bases not matched to a gene: 15. Germline V gives CDR1 MRHNA, CDR2 SNTAGT. CDR3 amino acids: CASSDRGGFGHADTQYF. In nucleotides, the CDR3 is TGTGCCAGCAGCGACCGCGGGGGGTTCGGTCATGCAGATACGCAGTATTTT.

This clonotype showed up just a few times. The gene calls are TRBV28 and TRBJ2-5; D perhaps matches TRBD1 (6 bases). Germline CDR1 reads MDHEN; CDR2 reads SYDVKM. V was cut by 5 bases and J by 7 bases, with 14 bases left in between. The CDR3 extends over 13 amino acids. For the CDR3, the DNA is TGTGCCAGCAGTGACAGGAGCCGAGGGACCCAGTACTTC. Translated: CASSDRSRGTQYF.

There are many counts of this clonotype. The chain combines TRBV28 with TRBJ2-5; D assignment may be TRBD1 or TRBD2 (5 bases each). CDR1 MDHEN and CDR2 SYDVKM come from the germline V gene. V was clipped by 1 base and J by 1 base, with 13 bases between them. The CDR3 has 16 residues. The CDR3 DNA is TGTGCCAGCAGTTTATCTGTGGGGGTGACCCAAGAGACCCAGTACTTC. This sequence encodes CASSLSVGVTQETQYF.

The chain employs TRBV20-1 and TRBJ1-3, with 9 nucleotides matching TRBD1. This CDR3 region has 17 residues. J gave up 0 bases and V 5 bases, and 11 bases lay outside the gene matches. In germline, CDR1 is DFQATT, CDR2 SNEGSKA (reference sequence). The CDR3 DNA reads TGCAGTGCTGTCCGGGACAGGGCCGTGAGCTCTGGAAACACCATATATTTT. Its protein is CSAVRDRAVSSGNTIYF.

This clonotype was observed once. The J gene is TRBJ1-5, the V gene TRBV7-3; TRBD1 is a possible D gene (5 bases). Germline V gives CDR1 SGHTA, CDR2 FQGTGA. V was clipped by 5 bases and J by 0 bases, with 14 bases between them. The CDR3 totals 16 residues. This CDR3 is CASSLGRQYSNQPQHF. The CDR3 DNA is TGTGCCAGCAGCCTTGGTCGACAGTATAGCAATCAGCCCCAGCATTTT.

This clonotype was seen a handful of times. The chain uses TRBV4-1 and TRBJ2-7; 7 bases line up with TRBD1. Trimming at V came to 1 base and at J to 2 bases, leaving 8 bases not matched to a gene. The CDR3 is 16 residues long. Germline values: CDR1 MGHRA, CDR2 YSYEKL. CDR3 sequence reads: CASSQGSDRITYEQYF. The CDR3 DNA reads as TGCGCCAGCAGCCAAGGTTCGGACAGGATCACCTACGAGCAGTACTTC.

This clonotype was seen repeatedly, ten times or more. The gene calls are TRBV7-2 and TRBJ1-2, with 8 bases identical to TRBD1. J gave up 4 bases and V 6 bases, and 10 bases lay outside the gene matches. The CDR3 is made up of 15 amino acids. From germline, CDR1 is SGHTA and CDR2 FQGNSA. The CDR3 coding sequence is TGTGCCAGCAGATTCGGACAGGGCAGGGTCTATGGCTACACCTTC. Translating it yields CASRFGQGRVYGYTF. Full variable domain (rest looked up from reference TRBV7-2 and TRBJ1-2): GAGVSQSPSNKVTEKGKDVELRCDPISGHTALYWYRQSLGQGLEFLIYFQGNSAPDKSGLPSDRFSAERTGGSVSTLTIQRTQQEDSAVYLCASRFGQGRVYGYTFGSGTRLTVV.

This clonotype has a handful of counts. The rearrangement links TRBV2 to TRBJ1-2; tentative D call: TRBD1 (5 bases). CDR1 is SNHLY, CDR2 FYNNEI, per germline. The CDR3 runs 12 residues. Trimming cost V 6 bases and J 4 bases, with 9 bases left between them. The CDR3 reads CASRGTAYGYTF. The CDR3 region has the DNA TGTGCCAGCAGGGGGACGGCCTATGGCTACACCTTC.

The V gene is TRBV7-2, the J gene TRBJ2-3; 8 bases align to TRBD2. This CDR3 has 15 residues. The trim removed 4 bases at V and 6 bases at J, leaving 9 bases unmatched. In germline, CDR1 is SGHTA, CDR2 FQGNSA. This CDR3 reads CASSYGLAGFDTQYF. The CDR3 bases are TGTGCCAGCAGCTACGGACTAGCTGGGTTTGATACGCAGTATTTT.

J is TRBJ1-5 and V is TRBV5-6; D is uncertain. The CDR3 loop spans 12 amino acids. Per germline, CDR1 SGHDT and CDR2 YYEEEE. With 2 bases removed from V and 6 bases from J, the gap between germline ends came to 6 bases. CDR3 loop: CASSFWGQPQHF. Here the CDR3 DNA reads TGTGCCAGCAGCTTTTGGGGTCAGCCCCAGCATTTT.

This clonotype was seen only a few times. This chain uses TRBV6-1 with TRBJ1-1; D is undetermined. The CDR3 runs to 13 residues. CDR1 and CDR2 from the germline V gene are MNHNS and SASEGT. V was clipped by 6 bases and J by 0 bases, with 8 bases between them. The CDR3 sequence is CASRRTLNTEAFF. CDR3 in DNA: TGTGCCAGCAGAAGGACGTTGAACACTGAAGCTTTCTTT.

The chain recombines TRBV20-1 with TRBJ2-1; 8 nucleotides agree with TRBD2. The J segment lost 4 bases and the V segment lost 3 bases, leaving 8 bases of the junction unmatched. This CDR3 has 15 amino acids. The germline V gene has CDR1 DFQATT and CDR2 SNEGSKA (reference sequence). CDR3 DNA: TGCAGTGCTAGTACTTTCCGGGGGGGATACAATGAGCAGTTCTTC. Translating it yields CSASTFRGGYNEQFF.

The table lists this clonotype with a few counts. The chain couples TRBV14 to TRBJ1-5; 11 bases are a match to TRBD1. Unmatched junction bases numbered 11, after V lost 5 bases and J lost 11 bases. The CDR3 spans 15 residues. Germline lookup yields CDR1 SGHDN and CDR2 FVKESK. CDR3 nucleotides: TGTGCCAGCAGCTTAGGTCCTGGGACAGGGGGGGCCCAGCATTTT. Its protein product is CASSLGPGTGGAQHF. Filled out from reference TRBV14 and TRBJ1-5, the complete variable domain reads EAGVTQFPSHSVIEKGQTVTLRCDPISGHDNLYWYRRVMGKEIKFLLHFVKESKQDESGMPNNRFLAERTGGTYSTLKVQPAELEDSGVYFCASSLGPGTGGAQHFGDGTRLSIL.

This clonotype was seen only a few times. The chain employs TRBV6-1 and TRBJ1-2; TRBD1 is a possible D gene (5 bases). Trimming took 2 bases from V and 6 from J, leaving 10 bases between them. The germline V gene has CDR1 MNHNS and CDR2 SASEGT. CDR3 length: 13 residues. The CDR3 loop reads CASSERTTDGYTF. The CDR3 region has the DNA TGTGCCAGCAGTGAAAGGACAACGGATGGCTACACCTTC.